Listed below are T cell receptor beta chains from one sample, sequenced in a study of T cell responses to AZD1222 COVID-19 vaccine. Sequencing used immunoSEQ multiplex PCR; TCRdb keeps in-frame clones, though not all of them. This table holds around 130,000 clones, about 90% found once. The sequences come from peripheral blood, collected on day 0 of AZD1222 vaccination. The receptors were sampled from an adult in good health. The CDR3 runs from the conserved cysteine through the conserved F or W. A D gene is named only where the DNA matches it firmly. Where a row states a size, it is once, few, many or the class of an expanded clone; other rows omit it.

v_call: TRBV5-1; j_call: TRBJ2-3; clone_size: -; d_call: TRBD2; cdr3_length: 16; cdr3_nt: TGCGCCAGCAGCTTGGATAGCGGGGGCGGCACAGATACGCAGTATTTT; cdr3_aa: CASSLDSGGGTDTQYF
v_call: TRBV11-2; j_call: TRBJ2-1; clone_size: -; d_call: -; cdr3_length: 16; cdr3_nt: TGTGCCAGCAGCCCCCTATTAGCGGCCCGCTACAATGAGCAGTTCTTC; cdr3_aa: CASSPLLAARYNEQFF
v_call: TRBV2; j_call: TRBJ1-4; clone_size: once; d_call: -; cdr3_length: 14; cdr3_nt: TGTGCCAGCAGTGACCCTCGGCATAGGGAAAAACTGTTTTTT; cdr3_aa: CASSDPRHREKLFF
v_call: TRBV18; j_call: TRBJ1-1; clone_size: -; d_call: -; cdr3_length: 13; cdr3_nt: TGTGCCAGCTCACTTGACAGAAACACTGAAGCTTTCTTT; cdr3_aa: CASSLDRNTEAFF
v_call: TRBV7-2; j_call: TRBJ2-1; clone_size: -; d_call: -; cdr3_length: 15; cdr3_nt: TGTGCCAGCAGCTTGTCCGGGAGCTCCTACAATGAGCAGTTCTTC; cdr3_aa: CASSLSGSSYNEQFF
v_call: TRBV18; j_call: TRBJ1-1; clone_size: -; d_call: -; cdr3_length: 12; cdr3_nt: TGTGCCAGCTCACCATCTGACACTGAAGCTTTCTTT; cdr3_aa: CASSPSDTEAFF
v_call: TRBV7-9; j_call: TRBJ1-1; clone_size: -; d_call: -; cdr3_length: 12; cdr3_nt: TGTGCCAGCAGCTTAGACGTGGGGTGGACTTTCTTT; cdr3_aa: CASSLDVGWTFF
v_call: TRBV6-2/TRBV6-3; j_call: TRBJ2-1; clone_size: -; d_call: -; cdr3_length: 14; cdr3_nt: TGTGCCAGCAGTTACTCCGGAGGATACAATGAGCAGTTCTTC; cdr3_aa: CASSYSGGYNEQFF
v_call: TRBV9; j_call: TRBJ1-6; clone_size: -; d_call: -; cdr3_length: 13; cdr3_nt: TGTGCCAGCAGCCTCGGGGGGGGTTCACCCCTCCACTTT; cdr3_aa: CASSLGGGSPLHF
v_call: TRBV5-4; j_call: TRBJ1-3; clone_size: -; d_call: -; cdr3_length: 15; cdr3_nt: TGTGCCAGCAGCCCGGACGTTAGCTCTGGAAACACCATATATTTT; cdr3_aa: CASSPDVSSGNTIYF
v_call: TRBV10-3; j_call: TRBJ2-5; clone_size: once; d_call: -; cdr3_length: 13; cdr3_nt: TGTGCCATCAGTGTTGGTCCAAGGGAGACCCAGTACTTC; cdr3_aa: CAISVGPRETQYF
v_call: TRBV18; j_call: TRBJ1-1; clone_size: -; d_call: -; cdr3_length: 15; cdr3_nt: TGTGCCAGCTCACCACGCGCGGAGGGAAGCGCTGAAGCTTTCTTT; cdr3_aa: CASSPRAEGSAEAFF
v_call: TRBV5-1; j_call: TRBJ1-1; clone_size: -; d_call: -; cdr3_length: 13; cdr3_nt: TGCGCCAGCAGCTTCAGGGTAGGCACTGAAGCTTTCTTT; cdr3_aa: CASSFRVGTEAFF
v_call: TRBV2; j_call: TRBJ1-1; clone_size: once; d_call: -; cdr3_length: 12; cdr3_nt: TGTGCCAGCAGTTCGTCTATAGTGGAAGCTTTCTTT; cdr3_aa: CASSSSIVEAFF
v_call: TRBV9; j_call: TRBJ2-1; clone_size: -; d_call: TRBD2; cdr3_length: 15; cdr3_nt: TGTGCCAGCAGGAATCATGGACTAGCCCACAATGAGCAGTTCTTC; cdr3_aa: CASRNHGLAHNEQFF
v_call: TRBV19; j_call: TRBJ1-2; clone_size: -; d_call: -; cdr3_length: 15; cdr3_nt: TGTGCCAGTAGTATAGCCGAGGGGATGAACTATGGCTACACCTTC; cdr3_aa: CASSIAEGMNYGYTF
v_call: TRBV5-8; j_call: TRBJ2-3; clone_size: -; d_call: -; cdr3_length: 15; cdr3_nt: TGTGCCAGCAGCTTGTCGGGACCCGGGGCAGATACGCAGTATTTT; cdr3_aa: CASSLSGPGADTQYF